The clone carrying this T cell receptor beta chain was seen repeatedly, ten times or more. A single record per CDR3 protein comes from TCRdb applying MiXCR to the reads. The top ten clones hold roughly 6% of a sample with under 250,000 distinct CDR3 sequences, 6.5% of them seen once. This record belongs to a study of T cell repertoires in cytomegalovirus infection. There are 14 residues in the CDR3. CDR1 and CDR2 (germline): SGHVS, FQNEAQ. Trimming left V 4 bases short and J 2 bases short, with 11 bases between. The chain is built from TRBV7-8 and TRBJ2-5; D gene unclear. The receptor was isolated from a human donor in good health (CMV status not recorded). Some clones in this sample may be carry-over from other donors' samples. Sequencing was performed on PBMCs. In DNA form, the CDR3 reads TGTGCCAGCAGCTACGATCAAGGACAAGAGACCCAGTACTTC. This translates into CASSYDQGQETQYF.